The 26 T cell receptor beta chains below were found in one sample sequenced in a study of T-cell reconstitution after alpha-beta-depleted transplantation in children. Preparing the TCRbeta library involved the use of unique molecular identifiers. TCRdb re-analysed the PCR reads in MiXCR, keeping a single row per CDR3 protein. In the table there are about 300,000 distinct CDR3 sequences, about 9.4% of which are singletons. Here the sequenced sample was PBMCs, taken before TCRalphabeta/CD19-depleted stem cell transplant. These receptor sequences come from a boy younger than two with acute myeloid leukemia, due to receive a stem cell transplant.

This clonotype came up many times. The chain recombines TRBV4-2 with TRBJ2-6, with D unclear. CDR1 LGHNA and CDR2 YNFKEQ come from the germline V gene. This CDR3 has 14 amino acids. V gave up 1 base and J gave up 10 bases, with 11 bases separating them. The CDR3 spells CASSQAPARNVLTF. CDR3 in DNA: TGTGCCAGCAGCCAAGCCCCGGCGCGAAACGTCCTGACTTTC.

This clonotype has at least ten counts. The chain uses TRBV5-1 and TRBJ2-3, with D perhaps matching TRBD1 (5 bases). V lost 4 bases and J 1 base, leaving 16 bases between the germline ends. Germline V gene lookup returns CDR1 SGHRS and CDR2 YFSETQ. CDR3 length equals 16 residues. For the CDR3, the DNA is TGCGCCAGCAGCCCAGGGCGTAGTTTCCGCACAGATACGCAGTATTTT. It translates to CASSPGRSFRTDTQYF.

At least ten counts were recorded for this clonotype. The CDR3 region is CASTRNSNQPQHF. The CDR3, as DNA: TGTGCCAGCACCCGAAATAGCAATCAGCCCCAGCATTTT. This rearrangement joins TRBV12-3 or TRBV12-4 to TRBJ1-5; no definite D call. The V gene lost 7 bases and the J gene lost 0 bases, with 7 bases spanning the gap. The CDR3 spans 13 residues.

For this clonotype: A much bigger clone sits one base away, suggesting this may be a read error. The rearrangement uses TRBV6-5 and TRBJ2-4; 7 bases agree with TRBD2. Germline CDR1 MNHEY, CDR2 SVGAGI. V gave up 1 base and J gave up 14 bases; unmatched junction bases: 14. This CDR3 contains 15 residues. The CDR3 DNA reads TGTGCCAGCAGTTACTTCGGACTAGTGGGGGGGACGGAGTACTTC. Its translation: CASSYFGLVGGTEYF.

In this sample, this clonotype turned up many times. The V gene is TRBV10-3, the J gene TRBJ1-1; 9 nucleotides match TRBD1. The ends lost 6 bases at V and 4 bases at J; junction bases unmatched: 9. CDR3 size: 15 residues. Germline V CDR1 and CDR2: ENHRY, SYGVKD. CDR3 sequence reads: CAISALGQGGTEAFF. The CDR3 DNA reads TGTGCCATCAGCGCGCTGGGACAGGGAGGCACTGAAGCTTTCTTT.

This clonotype was recorded at least ten times. This chain connects TRBV29-1 to TRBJ2-3; possibly TRBD1 for D (5 bases). This CDR3 is built from 15 residues. The ends were cut back, 4 bases at V and 0 bases at J, with 14 bases in the middle. Germline lookup yields CDR1 SQVTM and CDR2 ANQGSEA. Here the CDR3 reads CSVALGLTSTDTQYF. CDR3 DNA sequence: TGCAGCGTTGCCTTGGGGCTTACTAGCACAGATACGCAGTATTTT.

This clonotype was seen ten or more times. V is TRBV6-2 or TRBV6-3 and J is TRBJ2-7; 10 bases are a match to TRBD2. The CDR3 is made up of 16 amino acids. Trimming at V came to 2 bases and at J to 2 bases, leaving 6 bases not matched to a gene. CDR1 is MNHEY and CDR2 is SVGEGT in the germline V gene. The CDR3 DNA is TGTGCCAGCAGTTACCCCTATAGCGGGGGGACCTACGAGCAGTACTTC. Translating it yields CASSYPYSGGTYEQYF.

This clonotype was seen only a few times. The chain is built from TRBV27 and TRBJ2-6; unclear D gene. Germline V lookup: CDR1 MNHEY, CDR2 SMNVEV (reference sequence). With 2 bases removed from V and 0 bases from J, the gap between germline ends came to 8 bases. There are 16 residues in the CDR3. This CDR3 is CASSLNSFSGANVLTF. CDR3 coding DNA: TGTGCCAGCAGTTTAAACTCCTTCTCTGGGGCCAACGTCCTGACTTTC. Full variable domain (outside the CDR3, taken from reference TRBV27 and TRBJ2-6): EAQVTQNPRYLITVTGKKLTVTCSQNMNHEYMSWYRQDPGLGLRQIYYSMNVEVTDKGDVPEGYKVSRKEKRNFPLILESPSPNQTSLYFCASSLNSFSGANVLTFGAGSRLTVL.

A note on this clonotype: A much bigger clone sits one base away, suggesting this may be a read error. The chain employs TRBV6-2 or TRBV6-3 and TRBJ1-1; a possible D gene is TRBD1 (5 bases). Germline values: CDR1 MNHEY, CDR2 SVGEGT. The CDR3 is 16 residues long. The CDR3 DNA sequence: TGTGCCAGCAGTTACGAAGGGCCACGGTGGGGCACTGACGCTTTCTTT. Translation: CASSYEGPRWGTDAFF.

This chain joins TRBV5-1 and TRBJ2-2, with D perhaps TRBD2 (6 bases). The CDR3 has 16 amino acids. Germline V gives CDR1 SGHRS, CDR2 YFSETQ. Trimming removed 2 bases from V and 1 base from J, with 12 bases in between. In DNA form, the CDR3 reads TGCGCCAGCAGCTTTGGAGGGTCTCAGAACACCGGGGAGCTGTTTTTT. Protein sequence: CASSFGGSQNTGELFF.

This clonotype was seen ten or more times. The rearrangement links TRBV5-1 to TRBJ2-7, with TRBD1 matching over 7 bases. The CDR3 runs to 17 residues. The germline gives CDR1 SGHRS, CDR2 YFSETQ. V lost 0 bases to trimming and J lost 2 bases; unmatched junction nucleotides: 11. The CDR3 region is CASSLALNRGVTYEQYF. CDR3 nucleotide sequence: TGCGCCAGCAGCTTGGCCCTGAACAGGGGCGTGACCTACGAGCAGTACTTC.

The sample holds a few counts of this clonotype. The chain recombines TRBV25-1 with TRBJ2-7; 12 bases are shared with TRBD2. Germline trimming cut 1 base from V and 4 bases from J; bases unmatched to any gene: 8. This CDR3 comprises 17 residues. In germline, CDR1 is MGHDK, CDR2 SYGVNS. CDR3 bases: TGTGCCAGCAGTGAATCGTGGCTAGCGGGAGGGGGGTACGAGCAGTACTTC. It translates to CASSESWLAGGGYEQYF.

The CDR3 loop is CASRHKPGTFKNIQYF. In DNA form, the CDR3 reads TGTGCCAGCAGGCATAAGCCCGGGACCTTCAAAAACATTCAGTACTTC. The chain uses TRBV28 and TRBJ2-4; D might be TRBD1 or TRBD2, each matching 5 bases. V was trimmed by 6 bases and J by 3 bases, leaving 18 bases between them. CDR1 and CDR2 from the germline V gene are MDHEN and SYDVKM. The CDR3 has 16 amino acids.

This clonotype has a handful of counts. The chain employs TRBV11-2 and TRBJ1-3, with D perhaps TRBD1 (6 bases). The CDR3 sequence is 15 residues long. The germline V and J ends were trimmed by 5 bases and 0 bases, with 11 bases remaining between them. Per the germline V gene, CDR1 is SGHAT and CDR2 is FQNNGV. In DNA form, the CDR3 reads TGTGCCAGCAGCGACGACAGGCACTCTGGAAACACCATATATTTT. Its protein product is CASSDDRHSGNTIYF.

This sequence joins TRBV12-3 or TRBV12-4 and TRBJ2-7; no clear D. Trimming shortened V by 2 bases and J by 4 bases, and 6 bases separated the two germline ends. The CDR3 sequence is 12 residues long. CDR3 sequence: CASSLIVYEQYF. For the CDR3, the DNA is TGTGCCAGCAGTTTAATAGTGTACGAGCAGTACTTC.

This clonotype has ten or more counts. This rearrangement joins TRBV9 to TRBJ1-6; 7 bases fit TRBD1. This CDR3 has 17 amino acids. The germline V gene has CDR1 SGDLS and CDR2 YYNGEE. The junction had 7 bases not matched to a gene; V was cut back by 3 bases and J by 1 base. Here the CDR3 reads CASSAYRGASYNSPLHF. DNA for the CDR3: TGTGCCAGCAGCGCCTACAGGGGAGCGTCCTATAATTCACCCCTCCACTTT.

The J gene is TRBJ1-6, the V gene TRBV10-3; 8 nucleotides agree with TRBD1. Germline loops: CDR1 ENHRY, CDR2 SYGVKD. This CDR3 is 14 amino acids long. V gave up 6 bases and J gave up 7 bases; unmatched junction bases: 5. CDR3 amino acids: CAISQTGANSPLHF. Here the CDR3 DNA reads TGTGCCATCAGCCAGACAGGGGCGAATTCACCCCTCCACTTT.

This clonotype was seen many times. The chain joins TRBV24-1 to TRBJ2-1, with a possible D match to TRBD2 (5 bases). Germline CDR1 KGHDR, CDR2 SFDVKD. The CDR3 length is 12 residues. The ends were cut back, 1 base at V and 11 bases at J, with 8 bases in the middle. CDR3 protein: CATSDLTRQQFF. In DNA, the CDR3 is TGTGCCACCAGTGATTTAACTAGACAGCAGTTCTTC.

This clonotype was observed a few times. V usage is TRBV7-8 and J usage is TRBJ2-3; TRBD2 aligns across 8 bases. Trimming cost V 5 bases and J 2 bases; bases outside gene matches: 12. The CDR3 covers 17 residues. Germline-derived CDR1 and CDR2 are SGHVS and FQNEAQ. CDR3 sequence: CASSPLLAVLNTDTQYF. In DNA form, the CDR3 reads TGTGCCAGCAGCCCCTTACTAGCGGTCCTTAACACAGATACGCAGTATTTT.

Many counts were recorded for this clonotype. The chain employs TRBV12-3 or TRBV12-4 and TRBJ1-1; D perhaps matches TRBD1 (6 bases). This CDR3 spans 14 amino acids. Trimming shortened V by 4 bases and J by 9 bases, and 18 bases separated the two germline ends. DNA for the CDR3: TGTGCCAGCAGTTCAAGCCGGATACAGGGTAAAGCTTTCTTT. Its translation is CASSSSRIQGKAFF.

This clonotype has ten or more counts. The V call is TRBV29-1, the J call TRBJ2-3; TRBD1 matches 8 bases. This CDR3 contains 14 residues. V shed 7 bases and J 0 bases; nucleotides not matched to a gene: 6. Germline values: CDR1 SQVTM, CDR2 ANQGSEA. The CDR3 DNA sequence: TGCAGCGCTGACAGGGGAACTAGCACAGATACGCAGTATTTT. It translates to CSADRGTSTDTQYF.

This clonotype came up a few times. The CDR3 region has the DNA TGTGCCAGCAGCCCACGGACACTTCAAGAGACCCAGTACTTC. The encoded protein is CASSPRTLQETQYF. This sequence joins TRBV7-9 and TRBJ2-5, with D maybe TRBD1 (5 bases). This CDR3 contains 14 residues. The germline gives CDR1 SEHNR, CDR2 FQNEAQ (reference sequence). Trimming removed 5 bases from V and 2 bases from J, with 12 bases in between.

At least ten counts were recorded for this clonotype. The rearrangement uses TRBV29-1 and TRBJ2-1; possibly TRBD1 for D (5 bases). Deletions cut 0 bases from V and 5 bases from J, with 17 bases between. Germline values: CDR1 SQVTM, CDR2 ANQGSEA. The length of the CDR3 is 16 residues. The CDR3 DNA follows: TGCAGCGTTGAAGAACAGGTAGTAGATGTGAACAATGAGCAGTTCTTC. Translated: CSVEEQVVDVNNEQFF.

This clonotype was seen ten or more times. The rearrangement links TRBV12-3 or TRBV12-4 to TRBJ2-7, with 7 bases matching TRBD2. The CDR3 is 15 amino acids. The V segment lost 7 bases and the J segment 2 bases; nucleotides outside the gene matches: 11. CDR3 sequence reads: CASTSGSSGPYEQYF. The DNA of the CDR3 is TGTGCCAGCACCTCGGGCTCTAGCGGACCCTACGAGCAGTACTTC.

This clonotype was counted many times. V and J are TRBV28 and TRBJ2-3, with 8 bases fitting TRBD1. Trimming removed 5 bases from V and 6 bases from J; junction bases left unmatched: 1. Germline CDR1 is MDHEN and CDR2 is SYDVKM. The length of the CDR3 is 12 residues. The CDR3 bases are TGTGCCAGCAGTAGACAGGGGGATACGCAGTATTTT. Its protein product is CASSRQGDTQYF.

With respect to this clonotype: The junction and the germline gene differ at one end; a read error may be behind it. V is TRBV10-3 and J is TRBJ2-1, with no clear D. CDR1 and CDR2 from the germline V gene are ENHRY and SYGVKD. The CDR3 sequence is 15 residues long. CDR3: CAISEYDSGSREQLF. The CDR3 nucleotides read TGTGCCATCAGTGAGTACGACTCCGGGTCTCGTGAGCAGTTGTTC.